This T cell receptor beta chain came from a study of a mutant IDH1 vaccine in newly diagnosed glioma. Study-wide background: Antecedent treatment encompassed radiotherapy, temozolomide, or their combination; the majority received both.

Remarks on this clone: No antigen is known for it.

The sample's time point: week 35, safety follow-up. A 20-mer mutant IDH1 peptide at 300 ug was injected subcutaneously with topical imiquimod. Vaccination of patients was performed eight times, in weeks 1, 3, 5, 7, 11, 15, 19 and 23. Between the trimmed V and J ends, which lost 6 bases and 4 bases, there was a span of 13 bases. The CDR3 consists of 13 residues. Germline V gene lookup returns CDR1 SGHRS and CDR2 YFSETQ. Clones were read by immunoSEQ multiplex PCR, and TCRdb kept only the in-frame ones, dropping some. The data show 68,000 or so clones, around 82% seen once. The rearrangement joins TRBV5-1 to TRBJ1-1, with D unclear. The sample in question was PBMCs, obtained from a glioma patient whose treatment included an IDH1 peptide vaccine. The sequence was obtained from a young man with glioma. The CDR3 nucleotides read TGCGCCAGCACCTCCTCCCTCACCACTGAAGCTTTCTTT. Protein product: CASTSSLTTEAFF.